This T cell receptor (beta chain) was sequenced in a study of Graves' ophthalmopathy and Graves' hyperthyroidism. Study summary: Peripheral blood sampling preceded any treatment and occurred at initial diagnosis.

The authors amplified TCR beta CDR3 regions from RNA transcripts. The first round was an RT-PCR with HTBI primers, and the second round was a multiplex PCR. Each CDR3 protein is one row after TCRdb ran MiXCR on the multiplex PCR reads. The sample shows about 740,000 distinct CDR3 sequences, 35% to 50% of them seen only once. Other autoimmune diseases, uncontrolled infections, pregnancy or lactation led to the exclusion of patients. Isolation of PBMCs was performed using about 9 ml of fresh peripheral blood. CDR1 is MGHDK and CDR2 is SYGVNS in the germline V gene. Trimming at V came to 6 bases and at J to 7 bases, leaving 14 bases not matched to a gene. This CDR3 contains 16 residues.

The origin of this receptor is an adult man with Graves' ophthalmopathy. The chain employs TRBV25-1 and TRBJ2-2; 7 nucleotides agree with TRBD2. The source material was peripheral blood. The CDR3 sequence is CASSQDIVGGNGELFF. The CDR3 DNA follows: TGTGCCAGCAGCCAAGATATAGTGGGAGGGAACGGGGAGCTGTTTTTT.